A selection of T cell receptor beta chains follows, all from one sample in a study of CD8 T cells in ankylosing spondylitis. TCRdb fed the 5' RACE reads into MiXCR, producing one record per CDR3 protein. The table records tens of thousands of distinct CDR3 sequences, around 8.5% of them present only once. The source material was blood, either unsorted or a sorted T cell fraction (not recorded which). The receptors were gathered from a male donor with ankylosing spondylitis. Both conserved end residues are part of each CDR3. The D gene is left open where the match is weak. Clone size is stated in some rows and not others, as once, few, many or a class when expanded.

d_call j_call clone_size v_call cdr3_nt cdr3_aa
- TRBJ2-7 - TRBV4-1 TGCGCCAGCAGCCAAGGTCACGAGCAGTACTTC CASSQGHEQYF
- TRBJ1-6 many TRBV5-5 TGTGCCAGCAGCCCAACTTGGGGTAATTCACCCCTCCACTTT CASSPTWGNSPLHF
TRBD1 TRBJ1-2 - TRBV11-2 TGTGCCAGCAGCCACGGACAGGGGGTTAACTATGGCTACACCTTC CASSHGQGVNYGYTF
- TRBJ1-1 - TRBV5-8 TGTGCCAGCAGCCCTGGGACCCTAAACACTGAAGCTTTCTTT CASSPGTLNTEAFF
- TRBJ1-2 few TRBV5-1 TGCGCCAGCAGCTTGCGTACAGAATCCGATGGCTACACCTTC CASSLRTESDGYTF
TRBD2 TRBJ2-1 few TRBV5-1 TGCGCCACCTCGGGGACTAGCGGAGAAGGGGCCTACAATGAGCAGTTCTTC CATSGTSGEGAYNEQFF
- TRBJ2-1 many TRBV12-3/TRBV12-4 TGTGCCAGCAGTTTTGGCCGGTCTGAGCAGTTCTTC CASSFGRSEQFF
TRBD2 TRBJ2-1 - TRBV5-1 TGCGCCAGCAGCGGACTAGCGGCAATCTCCTACAATGAGCAGTTCTTC CASSGLAAISYNEQFF
- TRBJ1-1 few TRBV30 TGTGCCTGGAGTCGAACTGAAGCTTTCTTT CAWSRTEAFF
TRBD2 TRBJ2-3 - TRBV20-1 TGCAGTGCTAGGGCGGGAGCTACAGATACGCAGTATTTT CSARAGATDTQYF
- TRBJ2-7 many TRBV11-1 TGTGCCAGCAGCCGAAGGTCAAGGGTTGAGGAGCAGTACTTC CASSRRSRVEEQYF
- TRBJ1-1 few TRBV6-1 TGTGCCAGCAGTGAAAGGCAGGGTTGGCCTGAAGCTTTCTTT CASSERQGWPEAFF
TRBD2 TRBJ2-1 - TRBV4-1 TGCGCCAGCAGCTTTCGACTAGCGGGGGAAGGTGAGCAGTTCTTC CASSFRLAGEGEQFF
- TRBJ1-1 many TRBV14 TGTGCCAGCAGCCTTGGATGGGCTGAAGCTTTCTTT CASSLGWAEAFF
- TRBJ1-5 few TRBV19 TGTGCCAGCGACGTCGGGAGGGGAGGTACTCAGCCCCAGCATTTT CASDVGRGGTQPQHF
TRBD1 TRBJ2-7 many TRBV7-9 TGTGCCAGCAGCTGGACAGGGTCCTACGAGCAGTACTTC CASSWTGSYEQYF
- TRBJ2-7 few TRBV20-1 TGCAGTGCTATCAGCAGGGTACTCAGGGGCGAGCAGTACTTC CSAISRVLRGEQYF
- TRBJ2-7 few TRBV2 TGTGCCAGCAGTGAAGTGCGGGACTCCGGCGGCGAGCAGTACTTC CASSEVRDSGGEQYF
- TRBJ1-1 many TRBV9 TGTGCCAGCAGCTGGGGAGGAGACACTGAAGCTTTCTTT CASSWGGDTEAFF
TRBD2 TRBJ2-7 few TRBV7-9 TGTGCCAGCAGCTTACCTAGCGGGATCTTCTACGAGCAGTACTTC CASSLPSGIFYEQYF
TRBD2 TRBJ2-3 - TRBV10-3 TGTGCCATCAGAGGAACCGGGACTAGCGGGACTGCAGATACGCAGTATTTT CAIRGTGTSGTADTQYF
- TRBJ1-1 many TRBV14 TGTGCCAGCAGTGAAAGAGTCCAGGGAACTTTCTTT CASSERVQGTFF
TRBD2 TRBJ2-3 many TRBV6-2/TRBV6-3 TGTGCCAGCATGTTCCAGCGGGAGAAAGATACGCAGTATTTT CASMFQREKDTQYF
TRBD1 TRBJ1-5 - TRBV7-9 TGTGCCAGCAGCGGGGGGACAGGGGAAAGCAATCAGCCCCAGCATTTT CASSGGTGESNQPQHF
TRBD2 TRBJ2-1 many TRBV7-2 TGTGCCAGCAACTTAGGGACTAGCGGGAGGGAGCAGTTCTTC CASNLGTSGREQFF
TRBD2 TRBJ2-1 many TRBV2 TGTGCCAGCAGGCTCACTAGCGGGAGCTACAATGAGCAGTTCTTC CASRLTSGSYNEQFF
- TRBJ2-2 many TRBV29-1 TGCAGCGTTGAAGGACTAGTATCGAACACCGGGGAGCTGTTTTTT CSVEGLVSNTGELFF
TRBD1 TRBJ1-3 few TRBV2 TGTGCCAGCAGTCTATGGGACAGGCCTCCTGGAAACACCATATATTTT CASSLWDRPPGNTIYF
- TRBJ1-6 - TRBV14 TGTGCCAGCAGCTTGTTGGGGACCAGCAATTCACCCCTCCACTTT CASSLLGTSNSPLHF
- TRBJ2-7 - TRBV6-5 TGTGCCAGCAGTAACACCCGGGACCACTACGAGCAGTACTTC CASSNTRDHYEQYF
- TRBJ2-3 - TRBV11-2 TGTGCCAGCAGCTTAGGCCCCCGTAGCACAGATACGCAGTATTTT CASSLGPRSTDTQYF
- TRBJ1-5 - TRBV7-6 TGTGCCAGCAGCTTAGACAAGGGCCAGCCCCAGCATTTT CASSLDKGQPQHF
- TRBJ2-5 few TRBV20-1 TGCAGTGTACTTGGGACGGTGGGGGAAGAGGTCGAGACCCAGTACTTC CSVLGTVGEEVETQYF
- TRBJ2-2 - TRBV24-1 TGTGCCACCAGTGATTTTAGGCAGAACACCGGGGAGCTGTTTTTT CATSDFRQNTGELFF
- TRBJ2-7 few TRBV5-6 TGTGCCAGCAGCTTGATCCGGGCCGGCTACGAGCAGTACTTC CASSLIRAGYEQYF